The rows below give T cell receptor beta chains drawn from one sample of a study of blood T cell repertoires in COVID-19. Only in-frame clones appear in the TCRdb table, and some are missing; sequencing was by immunoSEQ multiplex PCR. Here the sample spans more than 40,000 clones, about 88% being singletons. The sample taken for sequencing was PBMCs or T cells enriched from blood (not recorded which). These receptors were taken from a woman aged 45-59 years who had recovered from COVID-19. Both conserved end residues are part of each CDR3. A D gene is named only where the DNA matches it firmly. Rows may omit the clone size; those that give it use once, few, many or a size class.

size: NA
J: TRBJ2-3
V: TRBV7-9
D: NA
CDR3: CASSFSSPYTDTQYF
DNA: TGTGCCAGCAGCTTTAGTTCTCCTTACACAGATACGCAGTATTTT

size: NA
J: TRBJ2-3
V: TRBV1
D: NA
CDR3: CTSSHAHHLAERKDTQYF
DNA: TGCACCAGCAGCCACGCTCATCATCTAGCGGAGAGAAAGGATACGCAGTATTTT

size: NA
J: TRBJ2-3
V: TRBV4-2
D: TRBD1
CDR3: CASSRSRDSADTQYF
DNA: TGTGCCAGCAGCCGCAGCCGGGACAGCGCAGATACGCAGTATTTT

size: NA
J: TRBJ2-2
V: TRBV4-3
D: NA
CDR3: CASSQDQSGANTGELFF
DNA: TGCGCCAGCAGCCAAGATCAATCGGGTGCGAACACCGGGGAGCTGTTTTTT

size: NA
J: TRBJ2-7
V: TRBV5-4
D: TRBD1
CDR3: CASSLTGGGFYEQYF
DNA: TGTGCCAGCAGCCTTACAGGGGGCGGTTTCTACGAGCAGTACTTC

size: NA
J: TRBJ2-7
V: TRBV4-2
D: NA
CDR3: CASSQETNSYEQYF
DNA: TGTGCCAGCAGCCAAGAGACAAATTCTTACGAGCAGTACTTC

size: NA
J: TRBJ2-7
V: TRBV7-2
D: NA
CDR3: CASSLGTIYEQYF
DNA: TGTGCCAGCAGCTTAGGTACTATCTACGAGCAGTACTTC

size: NA
J: TRBJ2-1
V: TRBV11-2
D: NA
CDR3: CASSPRLLYNEQFF
DNA: TGTGCCAGCAGCCCCCGCCTCCTATACAATGAGCAGTTCTTC

size: NA
J: TRBJ2-7
V: TRBV9
D: TRBD2
CDR3: CASSVGAGGSAYEQYF
DNA: TGTGCCAGCAGCGTAGGGGCGGGGGGGTCAGCCTACGAGCAGTACTTC

size: NA
J: TRBJ2-1
V: TRBV4-1
D: TRBD2
CDR3: CASSQVQAGFNEQFF
DNA: TGCGCCAGCAGCCAAGTTCAAGCGGGGTTCAATGAGCAGTTCTTC

size: few
J: TRBJ1-1
V: TRBV18
D: NA
CDR3: CASSPQGMNTEAFF
DNA: TGTGCCAGCTCACCGCAGGGAATGAACACTGAAGCTTTCTTT

size: NA
J: TRBJ2-3
V: TRBV5-4
D: TRBD2
CDR3: CASSLASLAGGSTDTQYF
DNA: TGTGCCAGCAGCTTGGCCTCACTAGCGGGGGGCAGCACAGATACGCAGTATTTT